These T cell receptor beta chains were read from a single sample in a study of vaccination effects on CD4 cells after COVID-19. Their antigen targets remain unknown. Measured with immunoSEQ multiplex PCR; TCRdb has only the in-frame clones, and not every one. This sample has approximately 87,000 clones; roughly 72% occur once, and the top ten carry under 2%. The sample in question was CD4+ T cells from PBMCs cultured with HCoV-229E spike peptides, obtained before COVID-19 vaccination. The receptors shown here come from a human donor who received a COVID-19 vaccine. The CDR3 runs from the conserved cysteine through the conserved F or W. The order of the fields is V gene, clone size, J gene, D gene, CDR3 protein, CDR3 DNA. A D gene is named only where the DNA matches it firmly. Clone size appears in some rows only: once, few, many, or a class for an expanded clone.

v_gene: TRBV6-1
abundance: .
j_gene: TRBJ1-5
d_gene: .
CDR3aa: CASSEEWGNQPQHF
CDR3nt: TGTGCCAGCAGTGAAGAGTGGGGCAATCAGCCCCAGCATTTT

v_gene: TRBV12-5
abundance: .
j_gene: TRBJ1-5
d_gene: TRBD1
CDR3aa: CASGLADRGHNQPQHF
CDR3nt: TGTGCTAGTGGTTTGGCCGACAGGGGTCACAATCAGCCCCAGCATTTT

v_gene: TRBV5-1
abundance: once
j_gene: TRBJ2-2
d_gene: TRBD2
CDR3aa: CASSLERAGGPDTGELFF
CDR3nt: TGCGCCAGCAGCTTGGAAAGGGCGGGGGGGCCGGACACCGGGGAGCTGTTTTTT

v_gene: TRBV5-8
abundance: .
j_gene: TRBJ1-2
d_gene: .
CDR3aa: CASSLAAAGADGYTF
CDR3nt: TGTGCCAGCAGCTTGGCCGCGGCAGGGGCGGATGGCTACACCTTC

v_gene: TRBV24-1
abundance: .
j_gene: TRBJ1-1
d_gene: .
CDR3aa: CATSDLNTEAFF
CDR3nt: TGTGCCACCAGTGATTTAAACACTGAAGCTTTCTTT

v_gene: TRBV27
abundance: once
j_gene: TRBJ2-2
d_gene: TRBD1
CDR3aa: CASSSGTGLTGELFF
CDR3nt: TGTGCCAGCAGTTCTGGGACAGGGCTCACCGGGGAGCTGTTTTTT

v_gene: TRBV21-1
abundance: .
j_gene: TRBJ2-5
d_gene: .
CDR3aa: CASSLTEPALAETQYF
CDR3nt: TGTGCCAGCAGCCTTACTGAACCCGCGCTTGCGGAGACCCAGTACTTC

v_gene: TRBV3-1/TRBV3-2
abundance: .
j_gene: TRBJ2-1
d_gene: TRBD2
CDR3aa: CASSQGRQAGGSLNEQFF
CDR3nt: TGTGCCAGCAGCCAAGGAAGGCAAGCGGGGGGATCGCTTAATGAGCAGTTCTTC

v_gene: TRBV5-1
abundance: .
j_gene: TRBJ2-1
d_gene: .
CDR3aa: CASSSNDWYNEQFF
CDR3nt: TGCGCCAGCAGCTCAAACGACTGGTACAATGAGCAGTTCTTC

v_gene: TRBV19
abundance: .
j_gene: TRBJ2-3
d_gene: .
CDR3aa: CASSIKRATDTQYF
CDR3nt: TGTGCCAGTAGTATTAAGCGGGCCACAGATACGCAGTATTTT

v_gene: TRBV27
abundance: .
j_gene: TRBJ1-6
d_gene: .
CDR3aa: CASSPVQGIGSPLHF
CDR3nt: TGTGCCAGCAGTCCCGTTCAGGGGATAGGATCACCCCTCCACTTT

v_gene: TRBV4-2
abundance: .
j_gene: TRBJ2-1
d_gene: .
CDR3aa: CASSQEIRGNEQFF
CDR3nt: TGTGCCAGCAGCCAAGAAATAAGGGGCAATGAGCAGTTCTTC

v_gene: TRBV7-8
abundance: .
j_gene: TRBJ1-2
d_gene: .
CDR3aa: CASSLDAGNYGYTF
CDR3nt: TGTGCCAGCAGCTTAGATGCAGGGAACTATGGCTACACCTTC

v_gene: TRBV4-1
abundance: .
j_gene: TRBJ1-1
d_gene: .
CDR3aa: CASSQDGQNTEAFF
CDR3nt: TGCGCCAGCAGCCAAGATGGCCAGAACACTGAAGCTTTCTTT

v_gene: TRBV12-3/TRBV12-4
abundance: .
j_gene: TRBJ1-1
d_gene: .
CDR3aa: CASSFTGKTEAFF
CDR3nt: TGTGCCAGCAGTTTTACCGGGAAGACTGAAGCTTTCTTT

v_gene: TRBV24-1
abundance: few
j_gene: TRBJ2-5
d_gene: .
CDR3aa: CATSDSGQGQETQYF
CDR3nt: TGTGCCACCAGTGATTCCGGCCAGGGCCAAGAGACCCAGTACTTC

v_gene: TRBV28
abundance: .
j_gene: TRBJ1-1
d_gene: .
CDR3aa: CASSLLQGSNTEAFF
CDR3nt: TGTGCCAGCAGTTTATTGCAGGGATCTAACACTGAAGCTTTCTTT

v_gene: TRBV7-2
abundance: few
j_gene: TRBJ1-2
d_gene: .
CDR3aa: CASSSLSGIPGVYGYTF
CDR3nt: TGTGCCAGCAGCTCCCTAAGCGGTATCCCGGGAGTCTATGGCTACACCTTC

v_gene: TRBV2
abundance: .
j_gene: TRBJ1-1
d_gene: TRBD1
CDR3aa: CASSPTGGETEAFF
CDR3nt: TGTGCCAGCAGCCCGACAGGGGGGGAGACTGAAGCTTTCTTT

v_gene: TRBV5-1
abundance: .
j_gene: TRBJ2-3
d_gene: .
CDR3aa: CASSSRPSTDTQYF
CDR3nt: TGCGCCAGCAGCTCCCGCCCCAGCACAGATACGCAGTATTTT

v_gene: TRBV30
abundance: .
j_gene: TRBJ1-5
d_gene: .
CDR3aa: CAWRGIGPNQPQHF
CDR3nt: TGTGCCTGGAGAGGGATAGGTCCCAATCAGCCCCAGCATTTT

v_gene: TRBV2
abundance: once
j_gene: TRBJ2-1
d_gene: TRBD2
CDR3aa: CASSATSGGAHEQFF
CDR3nt: TGTGCCAGTTCTGCCACTAGCGGGGGGGCCCATGAGCAGTTCTTC

v_gene: TRBV6-4
abundance: few
j_gene: TRBJ2-6
d_gene: .
CDR3aa: CASSAQGVRSGANVLTF
CDR3nt: TGTGCCAGCAGTGCTCAGGGTGTTAGGAGTGGGGCCAACGTCCTGACTTTC

v_gene: TRBV5-1
abundance: .
j_gene: TRBJ2-5
d_gene: .
CDR3aa: CASSRTNPETQYF
CDR3nt: TGCGCCAGCAGCCGAACGAATCCGGAGACCCAGTACTTC

v_gene: TRBV12-5
abundance: .
j_gene: TRBJ1-2
d_gene: TRBD1
CDR3aa: CASGNTWTGYGYTF
CDR3nt: TGTGCTAGTGGTAACACCTGGACAGGCTATGGCTACACCTTC

v_gene: TRBV28
abundance: few
j_gene: TRBJ1-5
d_gene: .
CDR3aa: CASRVVNQPQHF
CDR3nt: TGTGCCAGCAGGGTCGTGAATCAGCCCCAGCATTTT

v_gene: TRBV11-2
abundance: once
j_gene: TRBJ1-1
d_gene: .
CDR3aa: CASSFLQGRRAFF
CDR3nt: TGTGCCAGCAGCTTCCTACAGGGACGGAGGGCTTTCTTT

v_gene: TRBV12-5
abundance: .
j_gene: TRBJ2-1
d_gene: TRBD1
CDR3aa: CASGLPGQGANEQFF
CDR3nt: TGTGCTAGTGGTTTGCCGGGACAGGGGGCAAATGAGCAGTTCTTC

v_gene: TRBV7-9
abundance: .
j_gene: TRBJ2-1
d_gene: TRBD1
CDR3aa: CASSLSGTGAYNEQFF
CDR3nt: TGTGCCAGCAGCTTGTCCGGGACAGGGGCCTACAATGAGCAGTTCTTC

v_gene: TRBV5-1
abundance: .
j_gene: TRBJ2-1
d_gene: .
CDR3aa: CASSFLRQTYNEQFF
CDR3nt: TGCGCCAGCAGCTTTTTAAGACAGACCTACAATGAGCAGTTCTTC

v_gene: TRBV6-5
abundance: .
j_gene: TRBJ1-2
d_gene: .
CDR3aa: CASSYSIGRPYGYTF
CDR3nt: TGTGCCAGCAGTTACTCGATTGGCAGACCCTATGGCTACACCTTC

v_gene: TRBV19
abundance: .
j_gene: TRBJ1-2
d_gene: TRBD1
CDR3aa: CASSSPGGVYGYTF
CDR3nt: TGTGCCAGTAGTTCTCCAGGGGGCGTCTATGGCTACACCTTC

v_gene: TRBV24-1
abundance: .
j_gene: TRBJ2-6
d_gene: TRBD1
CDR3aa: CATSDPGTAGANVLTF
CDR3nt: TGTGCCACCAGTGATCCCGGGACAGCTGGGGCCAACGTCCTGACTTTC

v_gene: TRBV7-2
abundance: .
j_gene: TRBJ2-4
d_gene: TRBD2
CDR3aa: CASSSSGASGGQNIQYF
CDR3nt: TGTGCCAGCAGCTCCTCAGGGGCTAGCGGGGGGCAAAACATTCAGTACTTC

v_gene: TRBV2
abundance: .
j_gene: TRBJ2-2
d_gene: .
CDR3aa: CASSQSSRGTGELFF
CDR3nt: TGTGCCAGCAGTCAGTCCTCCAGGGGCACCGGGGAGCTGTTTTTT

v_gene: TRBV6-5
abundance: .
j_gene: TRBJ1-3
d_gene: .
CDR3aa: CASSGTSGNTIYF
CDR3nt: TGTGCCAGCAGCGGGACTTCAGGAAACACCATATATTTT

v_gene: TRBV14
abundance: .
j_gene: TRBJ1-3
d_gene: TRBD1
CDR3aa: CASSHEGRDRGNTIYF
CDR3nt: TGTGCCAGCAGCCACGAAGGCCGGGACAGGGGGAACACCATATATTTT

v_gene: TRBV4-3
abundance: .
j_gene: TRBJ2-2
d_gene: .
CDR3aa: CASSRVKGLNTGELFF
CDR3nt: TGCGCCAGCAGCCGCGTGAAAGGCCTGAACACCGGGGAGCTGTTTTTT

v_gene: TRBV9
abundance: .
j_gene: TRBJ1-2
d_gene: TRBD1
CDR3aa: CASSAGTGSQAGYTF
CDR3nt: TGTGCCAGCAGCGCCGGGACAGGGTCTCAGGCTGGCTACACCTTC

v_gene: TRBV5-5
abundance: .
j_gene: TRBJ2-5
d_gene: TRBD1
CDR3aa: CASRPGTALRETQYF
CDR3nt: TGTGCCAGCAGACCGGGGACAGCCCTTAGGGAGACCCAGTACTTC

v_gene: TRBV7-2
abundance: few
j_gene: TRBJ1-3
d_gene: .
CDR3aa: CASSLDIGAGNTIYF
CDR3nt: TGTGCCAGCAGCTTAGACATAGGGGCGGGAAACACCATATATTTT

v_gene: TRBV3-1/TRBV3-2
abundance: .
j_gene: TRBJ2-2
d_gene: .
CDR3aa: CASSQVGGTGELFF
CDR3nt: TGTGCCAGCAGCCAAGTTGGAGGGACCGGGGAGCTGTTTTTT

v_gene: TRBV18
abundance: .
j_gene: TRBJ2-4
d_gene: TRBD2
CDR3aa: CASSPPGGSGIQYF
CDR3nt: TGTGCCAGCTCACCTCCCGGGGGGTCCGGCATTCAGTACTTC

v_gene: TRBV5-4
abundance: .
j_gene: TRBJ1-1
d_gene: TRBD1
CDR3aa: CASSLDRGLEAFF
CDR3nt: TGTGCCAGCAGCTTGGATAGGGGGCTGGAAGCTTTCTTT

v_gene: TRBV4-3
abundance: .
j_gene: TRBJ1-6
d_gene: .
CDR3aa: CASSQGGASNSPLHF
CDR3nt: TGCGCCAGCAGCCAGGGGGGGGCGTCGAATTCACCCCTCCACTTT

v_gene: TRBV6-6
abundance: .
j_gene: TRBJ1-2
d_gene: .
CDR3aa: CATKRDGAAGYTF
CDR3nt: TGTGCCACCAAAAGGGATGGGGCGGCTGGCTACACCTTC

v_gene: TRBV5-1
abundance: .
j_gene: TRBJ2-3
d_gene: TRBD1
CDR3aa: CASSPRTGDTDTQYF
CDR3nt: TGCGCCAGCAGCCCCCGAACAGGGGACACAGATACGCAGTATTTT

v_gene: TRBV27
abundance: .
j_gene: TRBJ1-5
d_gene: .
CDR3aa: CASSSRFSGGQPQHF
CDR3nt: TGTGCCAGCAGCTCCCGGTTCTCGGGCGGTCAGCCCCAGCATTTT

v_gene: TRBV7-3
abundance: .
j_gene: TRBJ2-2
d_gene: .
CDR3aa: CASSLTTNTGELFF
CDR3nt: TGTGCCAGCAGCTTAACCACTAACACCGGGGAGCTGTTTTTT